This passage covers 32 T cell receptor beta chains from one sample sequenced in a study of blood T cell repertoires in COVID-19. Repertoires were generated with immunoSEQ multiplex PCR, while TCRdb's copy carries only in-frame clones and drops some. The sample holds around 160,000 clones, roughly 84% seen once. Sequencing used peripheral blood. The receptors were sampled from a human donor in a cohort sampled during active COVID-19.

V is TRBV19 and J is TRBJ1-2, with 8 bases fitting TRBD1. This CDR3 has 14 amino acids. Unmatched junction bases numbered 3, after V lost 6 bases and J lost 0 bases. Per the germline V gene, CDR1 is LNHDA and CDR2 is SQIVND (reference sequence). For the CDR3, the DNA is TGTGCCAGTAGAGTGGACAGGGCTAACTATGGCTACACCTTC. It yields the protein CASRVDRANYGYTF.

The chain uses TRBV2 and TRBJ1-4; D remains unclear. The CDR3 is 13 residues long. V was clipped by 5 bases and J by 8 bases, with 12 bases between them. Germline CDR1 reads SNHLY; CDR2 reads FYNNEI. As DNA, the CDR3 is TGTGCCAGCAGTATCCGCTCCGGGGAAAAACTGTTTTTT. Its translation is CASSIRSGEKLFF.

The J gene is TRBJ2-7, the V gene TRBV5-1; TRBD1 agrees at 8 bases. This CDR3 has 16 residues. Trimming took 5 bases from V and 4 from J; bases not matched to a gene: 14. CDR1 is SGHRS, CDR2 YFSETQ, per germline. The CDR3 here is CASSLSPGQVLYEQYF. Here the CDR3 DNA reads TGCGCCAGCAGTTTAAGCCCGGGACAGGTCCTTTACGAGCAGTACTTC.

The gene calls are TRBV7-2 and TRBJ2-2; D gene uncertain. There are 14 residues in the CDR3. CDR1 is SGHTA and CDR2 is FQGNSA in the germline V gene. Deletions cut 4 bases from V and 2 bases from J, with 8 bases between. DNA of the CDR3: TGTGCCAGCAGCTCTGAGAGCAACACCGGGGAGCTGTTTTTT. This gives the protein CASSSESNTGELFF.

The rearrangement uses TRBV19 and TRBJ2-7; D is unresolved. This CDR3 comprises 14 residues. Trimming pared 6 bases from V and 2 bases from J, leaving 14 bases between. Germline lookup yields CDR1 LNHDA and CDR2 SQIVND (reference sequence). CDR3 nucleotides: TGTGCCAGTAGCCGTCGAGGCGATACCTACGAGCAGTACTTC. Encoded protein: CASSRRGDTYEQYF.

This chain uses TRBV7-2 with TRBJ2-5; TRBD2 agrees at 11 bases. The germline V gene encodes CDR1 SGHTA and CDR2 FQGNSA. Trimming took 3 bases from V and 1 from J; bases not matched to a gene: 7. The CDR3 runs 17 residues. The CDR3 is CASSLALLAGGQETQYF. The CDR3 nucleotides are TGTGCCAGCAGCTTGGCCCTCCTAGCGGGGGGCCAAGAGACCCAGTACTTC.

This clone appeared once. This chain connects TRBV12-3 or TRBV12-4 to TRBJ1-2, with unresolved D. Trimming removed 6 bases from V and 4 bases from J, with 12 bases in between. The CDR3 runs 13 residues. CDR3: CASRADFGYGYTF. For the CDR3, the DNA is TGTGCCAGCAGGGCGGACTTCGGCTATGGCTACACCTTC.

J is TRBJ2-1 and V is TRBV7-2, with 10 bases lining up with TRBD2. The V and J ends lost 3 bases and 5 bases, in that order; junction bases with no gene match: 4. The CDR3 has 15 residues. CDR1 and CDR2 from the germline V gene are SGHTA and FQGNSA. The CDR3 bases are TGTGCCAGCAGCTTCTTTCTAGCGGGGGACAATGAGCAGTTCTTC. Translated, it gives CASSFFLAGDNEQFF. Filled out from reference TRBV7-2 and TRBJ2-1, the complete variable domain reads GAGVSQSPSNKVTEKGKDVELRCDPISGHTALYWYRQSLGQGLEFLIYFQGNSAPDKSGLPSDRFSAERTGGSVSTLTIQRTQQEDSAVYLCASSFFLAGDNEQFFGPGTRLTVL.

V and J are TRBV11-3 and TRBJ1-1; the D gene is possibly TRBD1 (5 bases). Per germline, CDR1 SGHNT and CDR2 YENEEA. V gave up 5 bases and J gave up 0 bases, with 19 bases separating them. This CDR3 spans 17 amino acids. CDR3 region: CASSATHRFSMNTEAFF. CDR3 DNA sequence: TGTGCCAGCAGCGCAACGCACAGGTTTTCAATGAACACTGAAGCTTTCTTT.

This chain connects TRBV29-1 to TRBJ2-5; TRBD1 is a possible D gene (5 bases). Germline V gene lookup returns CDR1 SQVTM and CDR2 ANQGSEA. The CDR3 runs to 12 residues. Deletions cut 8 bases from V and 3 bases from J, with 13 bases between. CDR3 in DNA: TGCAGCCAAGGGGTGGGGAAAGAGACCCAGTACTTC. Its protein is CSQGVGKETQYF.

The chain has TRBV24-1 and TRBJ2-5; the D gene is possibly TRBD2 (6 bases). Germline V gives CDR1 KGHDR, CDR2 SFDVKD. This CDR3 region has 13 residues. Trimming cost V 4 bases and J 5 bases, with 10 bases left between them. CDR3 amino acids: CATSEAGRETQYF. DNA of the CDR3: TGTGCCACCAGTGAGGCGGGGAGGGAGACCCAGTACTTC.

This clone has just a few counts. CDR3 sequence: CASSLMTGMNTEAFF. CDR3 bases: TGTGCCAGCAGCTTGATGACAGGGATGAACACTGAAGCTTTCTTT. The J gene is TRBJ1-1, the V gene TRBV11-2, with 7 bases that match TRBD1. Trimming removed 3 bases from V and 0 bases from J; junction bases left unmatched: 4. The CDR3 sequence is 15 residues long. Germline V CDR1 and CDR2: SGHAT, FQNNGV.

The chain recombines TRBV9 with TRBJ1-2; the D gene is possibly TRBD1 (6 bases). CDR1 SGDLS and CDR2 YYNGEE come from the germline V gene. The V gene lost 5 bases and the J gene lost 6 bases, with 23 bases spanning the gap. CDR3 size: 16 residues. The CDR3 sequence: CASSWTGQSGSDGYTF. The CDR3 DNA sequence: TGTGCCAGCAGTTGGACCGGACAGTCAGGCAGCGATGGCTACACCTTC. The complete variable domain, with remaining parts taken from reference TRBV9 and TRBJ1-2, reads DSGVTQTPKHLITATGQRVTLRCSPRSGDLSVYWYQQSLDQGLQFLIQYYNGEERAKGNILERFSAQQFPDLHSELNLSSLELGDSALYFCASSWTGQSGSDGYTFGSGTRLTVV.

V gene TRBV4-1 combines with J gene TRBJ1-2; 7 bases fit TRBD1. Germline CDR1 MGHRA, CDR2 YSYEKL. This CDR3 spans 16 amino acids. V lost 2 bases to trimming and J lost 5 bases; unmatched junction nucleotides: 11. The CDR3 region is CASSQTETGSMYGYTF. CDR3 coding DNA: TGCGCCAGCAGCCAAACTGAGACAGGGAGTATGTATGGCTACACCTTC.

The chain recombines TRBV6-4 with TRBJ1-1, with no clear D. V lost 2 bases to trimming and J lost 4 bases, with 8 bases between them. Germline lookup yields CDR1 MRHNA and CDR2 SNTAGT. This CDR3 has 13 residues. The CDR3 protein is CASSDEVGTEAFF. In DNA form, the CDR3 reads TGTGCCAGCAGTGACGAGGTCGGCACTGAAGCTTTCTTT.

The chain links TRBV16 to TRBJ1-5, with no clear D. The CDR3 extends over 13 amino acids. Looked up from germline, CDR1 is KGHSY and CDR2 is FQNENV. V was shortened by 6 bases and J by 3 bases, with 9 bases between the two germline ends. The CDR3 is CASSHGHNQPQHF. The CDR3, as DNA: TGTGCCAGCAGTCATGGGCACAATCAGCCCCAGCATTTT. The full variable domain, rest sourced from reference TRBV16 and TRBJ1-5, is GEEVAQTPKHLVRGEGQKAKLYCAPIKGHSYVFWYQQVLKNEFKFLISFQNENVFDETGMPKERFSAKCLPNSPCSLEIQATKLEDSAVYFCASSHGHNQPQHFGDGTRLSIL.

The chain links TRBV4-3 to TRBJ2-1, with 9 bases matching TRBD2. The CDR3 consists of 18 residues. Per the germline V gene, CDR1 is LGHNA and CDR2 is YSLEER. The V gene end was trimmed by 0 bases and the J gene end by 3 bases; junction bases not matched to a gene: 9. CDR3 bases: TGCGCCAGCAGCCAAGAGGTCGGCGGGGGGGTCATCTACAATGAGCAGTTCTTC. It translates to CASSQEVGGGVIYNEQFF.

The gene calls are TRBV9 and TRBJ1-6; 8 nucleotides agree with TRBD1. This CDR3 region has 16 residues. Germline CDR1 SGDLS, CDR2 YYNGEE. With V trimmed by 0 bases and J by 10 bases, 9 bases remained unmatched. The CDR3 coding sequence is TGTGCCAGCAGCGTAGCAGGTGGACAGGGAGGATCACCCCTCCACTTT. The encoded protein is CASSVAGGQGGSPLHF.

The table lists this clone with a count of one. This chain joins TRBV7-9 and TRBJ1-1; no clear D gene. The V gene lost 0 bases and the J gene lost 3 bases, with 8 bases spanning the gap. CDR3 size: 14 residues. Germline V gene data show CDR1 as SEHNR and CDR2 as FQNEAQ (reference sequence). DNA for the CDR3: TGTGCCAGCAGCTTAGCTGGGAGGGACACTGAAGCTTTCTTT. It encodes CASSLAGRDTEAFF.

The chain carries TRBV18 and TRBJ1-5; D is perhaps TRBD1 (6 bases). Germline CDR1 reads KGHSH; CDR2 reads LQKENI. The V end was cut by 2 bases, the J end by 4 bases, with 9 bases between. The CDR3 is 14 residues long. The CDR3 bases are TGTGCCAGCTCACCAAAAGGGACAAATCAGCCCCAGCATTTT. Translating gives CASSPKGTNQPQHF.

As DNA, the CDR3 is TGTGCCAGCAGCCATCGGGGACTAGCGGGGGGTCGCTGGGATACGCAGTATTTT. Translation gives CASSHRGLAGGRWDTQYF. J is TRBJ2-3 and V is TRBV3-1 (or the pseudogene TRBV3-2), with TRBD2 identical over 15 bases. CDR1 is LGHDT and CDR2 is YNNKEL in the germline V gene (reference sequence). This CDR3 has 18 amino acids. V shed 3 bases and J 6 bases; nucleotides not matched to a gene: 10.

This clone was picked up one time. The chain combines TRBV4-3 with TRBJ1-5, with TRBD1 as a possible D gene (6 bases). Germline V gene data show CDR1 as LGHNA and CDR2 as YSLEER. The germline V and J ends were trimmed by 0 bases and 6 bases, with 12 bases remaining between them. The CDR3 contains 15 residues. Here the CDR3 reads CASSQERGGVQPQHF. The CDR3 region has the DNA TGCGCCAGCAGCCAAGAACGGGGGGGCGTTCAGCCCCAGCATTTT.

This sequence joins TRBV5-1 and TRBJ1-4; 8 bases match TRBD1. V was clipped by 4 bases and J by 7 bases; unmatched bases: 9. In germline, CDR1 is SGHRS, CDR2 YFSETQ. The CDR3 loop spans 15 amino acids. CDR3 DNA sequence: TGCGCCAGCAGCCTGACAGGGGCTGCGGGTGAAAAACTGTTTTTT. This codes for CASSLTGAAGEKLFF.

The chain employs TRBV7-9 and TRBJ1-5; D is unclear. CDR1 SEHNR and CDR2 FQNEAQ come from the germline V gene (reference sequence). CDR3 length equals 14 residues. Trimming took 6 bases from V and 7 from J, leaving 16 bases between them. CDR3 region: CASRPLGEEQPQHF. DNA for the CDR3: TGTGCCAGCAGGCCGTTAGGAGAGGAGCAGCCCCAGCATTTT.

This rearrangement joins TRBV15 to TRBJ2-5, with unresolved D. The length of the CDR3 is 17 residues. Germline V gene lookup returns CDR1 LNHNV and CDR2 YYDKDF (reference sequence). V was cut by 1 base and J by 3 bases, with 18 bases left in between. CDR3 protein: CATSRVQWPRDKETQYF. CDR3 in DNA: TGTGCCACCAGCAGAGTCCAATGGCCGCGTGACAAAGAGACCCAGTACTTC.

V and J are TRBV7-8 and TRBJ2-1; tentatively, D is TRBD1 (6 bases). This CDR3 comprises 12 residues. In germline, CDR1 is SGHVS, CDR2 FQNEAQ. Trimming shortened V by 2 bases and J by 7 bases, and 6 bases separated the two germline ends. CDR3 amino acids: CASSLQGNEQFF. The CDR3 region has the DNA TGTGCCAGCAGCTTACAGGGGAATGAGCAGTTCTTC.

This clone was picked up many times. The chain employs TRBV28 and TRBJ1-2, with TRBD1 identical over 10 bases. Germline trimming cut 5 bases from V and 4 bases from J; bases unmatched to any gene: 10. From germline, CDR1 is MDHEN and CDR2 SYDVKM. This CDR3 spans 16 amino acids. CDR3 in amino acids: CASSPWRTGGTYGYTF. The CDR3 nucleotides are TGTGCCAGCAGTCCATGGAGGACAGGGGGAACCTATGGCTACACCTTC.

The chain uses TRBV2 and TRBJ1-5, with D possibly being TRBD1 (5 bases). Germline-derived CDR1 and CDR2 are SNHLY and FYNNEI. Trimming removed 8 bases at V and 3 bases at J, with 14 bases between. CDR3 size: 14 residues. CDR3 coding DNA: TGTGCCAGCGGCGGGACGGCTACCAATCAGCCCCAGCATTTT. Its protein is CASGGTATNQPQHF. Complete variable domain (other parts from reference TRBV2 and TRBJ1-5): EPEVTQTPSHQVTQMGQEVILRCVPISNHLYFYWYRQILGQKVEFLVSFYNNEISEKSEIFDDQFSVERPDGSNFTLKIRSTKLEDSAMYFCASGGTATNQPQHFGDGTRLSIL.

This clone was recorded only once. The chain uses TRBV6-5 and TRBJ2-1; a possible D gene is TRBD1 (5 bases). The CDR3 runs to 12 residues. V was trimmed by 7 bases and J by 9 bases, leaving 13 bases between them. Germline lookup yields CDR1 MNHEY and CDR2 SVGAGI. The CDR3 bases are TGTGCCAGCACAAAACGGACAACTGAGCAGTTCTTC. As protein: CASTKRTTEQFF.

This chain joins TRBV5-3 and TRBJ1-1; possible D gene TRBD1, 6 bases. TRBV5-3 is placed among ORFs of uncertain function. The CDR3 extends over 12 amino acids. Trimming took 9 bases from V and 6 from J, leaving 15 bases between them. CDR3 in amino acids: CATGHRAPEAFF. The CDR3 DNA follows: TGTGCCACGGGACATCGGGCTCCTGAAGCTTTCTTT.

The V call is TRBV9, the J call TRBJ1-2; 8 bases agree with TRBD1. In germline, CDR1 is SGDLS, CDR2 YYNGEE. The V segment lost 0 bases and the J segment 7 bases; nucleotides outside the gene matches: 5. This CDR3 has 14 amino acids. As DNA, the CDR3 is TGTGCCAGCAGCGTAGAGTGGACAGGGAGTGGCTACACCTTC. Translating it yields CASSVEWTGSGYTF. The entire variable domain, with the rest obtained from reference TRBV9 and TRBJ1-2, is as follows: DSGVTQTPKHLITATGQRVTLRCSPRSGDLSVYWYQQSLDQGLQFLIQYYNGEERAKGNILERFSAQQFPDLHSELNLSSLELGDSALYFCASSVEWTGSGYTFGSGTRLTVV.

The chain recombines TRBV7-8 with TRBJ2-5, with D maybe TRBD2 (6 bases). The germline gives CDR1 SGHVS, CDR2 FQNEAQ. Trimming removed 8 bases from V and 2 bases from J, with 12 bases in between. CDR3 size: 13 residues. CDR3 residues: CASGTQPQETQYF. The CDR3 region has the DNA TGTGCCAGCGGGACTCAACCGCAAGAGACCCAGTACTTC.